This T cell receptor beta chain was observed in a study of cytomegalovirus exposure and HLA in healthy donors. Study observations and caveats: What was likely a sequencing artifact was a cluster of highly shared sequence variants.

It was with 60 Vbeta and 13 Jbeta primers that the PCR ran. TCRdb keeps only in-frame clones here, not all; method: immunoSEQ multiplex PCR. The sample consists of about 130,000 clones, approximately 79% of them appearing once. Trimming shortened V by 0 bases and J by 2 bases, and 10 bases separated the two germline ends. Germline V gene sequence: CDR1 SGHDN, CDR2 FVKESK. This CDR3 spans 15 amino acids. This clone was counted a few times. What it recognizes is unknown. This rearrangement joins TRBV14 to TRBJ1-2; no firm D call. The TCR originated in a man aged 45-65 years in good health and CMV-seropositive. The sequenced sample was PBMCs. The CDR3 protein is CASSQEVHLNYGYTF. The CDR3 DNA follows: TGTGCCAGCAGCCAAGAAGTACATCTGAACTATGGCTACACCTTC.